The 10 T cell receptor beta chains listed next were all sequenced from one sample in a study of cytomegalovirus exposure and HLA in healthy donors. The PCR made use of 60 Vbeta and 13 Jbeta primers. Clones were sequenced by immunoSEQ multiplex PCR, and TCRdb holds only the in-frame ones, with some missing. The data show around 52,000 clones, about 80% seen once. The sample taken for sequencing was PBMCs. These receptors all come from a man in his forties or fifties in good health and CMV-seronegative.

V is TRBV7-2 and J is TRBJ2-5; 9 nucleotides agree with TRBD2. This CDR3 contains 13 residues. Germline loops: CDR1 SGHTA, CDR2 FQGNSA. V lost 8 bases and J lost 4; bases outside the gene matches: 5. The CDR3 loop is CASGGGVRETQYF. In DNA form, the CDR3 reads TGTGCCAGCGGCGGGGGGGTACGAGAGACCCAGTACTTC. The variable domain in full, completed from reference TRBV7-2 and TRBJ2-5, reads GAGVSQSPSNKVTEKGKDVELRCDPISGHTALYWYRQSLGQGLEFLIYFQGNSAPDKSGLPSDRFSAERTGGSVSTLTIQRTQQEDSAVYLCASGGGVRETQYFGPGTRLLVL.

The chain employs TRBV9 and TRBJ1-5, with 7 nucleotides matching TRBD1. CDR1 SGDLS and CDR2 YYNGEE come from the germline V gene. The CDR3 covers 14 residues. V shed 2 bases, J shed 5 bases, and the junction held 4 bases outside the gene matches. The CDR3 DNA sequence: TGTGCCAGCAGCGTCGGACAGGAGGATCAGCCCCAGCATTTT. Protein: CASSVGQEDQPQHF. Complete variable domain (other parts from reference TRBV9 and TRBJ1-5): DSGVTQTPKHLITATGQRVTLRCSPRSGDLSVYWYQQSLDQGLQFLIQYYNGEERAKGNILERFSAQQFPDLHSELNLSSLELGDSALYFCASSVGQEDQPQHFGDGTRLSIL.

The chain is built from TRBV19 and TRBJ1-2; unclear D gene. The length of the CDR3 is 13 residues. The V and J ends lost 10 bases and 3 bases respectively, with 15 bases between them. Germline V gene lookup returns CDR1 LNHDA and CDR2 SQIVND (reference sequence). DNA for the CDR3: TGTGCCATCAAGGAGACGGGGTACTATGGCTACACCTTC. Translated: CAIKETGYYGYTF.

This rearrangement joins TRBV30 to TRBJ1-4; TRBD1 agrees at 10 bases. The CDR3 has 16 residues. Germline V CDR1 and CDR2: GTSNPN, SVGIG (reference sequence). Trimming took 1 base from V and 2 from J; bases not matched to a gene: 4. The CDR3 sequence is CAWSGGQGMTNEKLFF. As DNA, the CDR3 is TGTGCCTGGAGTGGGGGACAGGGGATGACTAATGAAAAACTGTTTTTT.

The chain couples TRBV11-2 to TRBJ2-7; 8 bases fit TRBD2. After removal of 2 bases from V and 2 bases from J, the junction contained 8 bases not matched to a gene. CDR3 length: 16 amino acids. Germline V lookup: CDR1 SGHAT, CDR2 FQNNGV. The CDR3 loop reads CASSLRIAGGAYEQYF. CDR3 sequence (DNA): TGTGCCAGCAGCTTAAGGATTGCGGGGGGCGCCTACGAGCAGTACTTC.

The sample holds one count of this clone. The CDR3 is CASSPKTGIYGYTF. The CDR3 DNA sequence: TGTGCCAGTAGTCCGAAGACAGGTATCTATGGCTACACCTTC. This sequence joins TRBV19 and TRBJ1-2; TRBD1 is a possible D gene (6 bases). V lost 5 bases and J lost 4, with 14 bases in between. There are 14 residues in the CDR3. The germline V gene encodes CDR1 LNHDA and CDR2 SQIVND (reference sequence). Based on the CDR3 plus reference TRBV19 and TRBJ1-2, the full variable domain is DGGITQSPKYLFRKEGQNVTLSCEQNLNHDAMYWYRQDPGQGLRLIYYSQIVNDFQKGDIAEGYSVSREKKESFPLTVTSAQKNPTAFYLCASSPKTGIYGYTFGSGTRLTVV.

The chain is built from TRBV30 and TRBJ1-5; D uncertain. CDR3 length equals 12 residues. The germline CDR1 and CDR2 sequences are GTSNPN and SVGIG (reference sequence). Trimming took 2 bases from V and 2 from J, leaving 4 bases between them. CDR3 sequence reads: CAWSLGNQPQHF. Here the CDR3 DNA reads TGTGCCTGGAGTTTAGGCAATCAGCCCCAGCATTTT.

The V gene is TRBV11-2, the J gene TRBJ2-7; 8 nucleotides match TRBD1. Germline V gene data show CDR1 as SGHAT and CDR2 as FQNNGV. The V segment lost 5 bases and the J segment 2 bases; nucleotides outside the gene matches: 8. The CDR3 contains 15 residues. The CDR3 DNA follows: TGTGCCAGCAGCCAACAGGGGGGTAGAGCCTACGAGCAGTACTTC. As protein: CASSQQGGRAYEQYF. The full variable domain, its missing parts supplied by reference TRBV11-2 and TRBJ2-7, is EAGVAQSPRYKIIEKRQSVAFWCNPISGHATLYWYQQILGQGPKLLIQFQNNGVVDDSQLPKDRFSAERLKGVDSTLKIQPAKLEDSAVYLCASSQQGGRAYEQYFGPGTRLTVT.

This clone was counted between two and nine times. The V gene is TRBV27, the J gene TRBJ2-7; 7 nucleotides line up with TRBD1. Germline trimming cut 6 bases from V and 6 bases from J; bases unmatched to any gene: 8. CDR3 size: 13 residues. Per the germline V gene, CDR1 is MNHEY and CDR2 is SMNVEV (reference sequence). CDR3 in amino acids: CASRVTGSSEQYV. The CDR3 DNA follows: TGTGCCAGCAGGGTGACAGGGTCGTCCGAGCAGTACGTC.

V gene TRBV11-2 combines with J gene TRBJ1-2, with D hard to call. The germline V gene encodes CDR1 SGHAT and CDR2 FQNNGV. This CDR3 region has 13 residues. Trimming pared 0 bases from V and 6 bases from J, leaving 8 bases between. CDR3 coding DNA: TGTGCCAGCAGCTTAGACGGGAGCGATGGCTACACCTTC. This encodes CASSLDGSDGYTF. Combining the CDR3 with reference TRBV11-2 and TRBJ1-2 gives the whole variable domain EAGVAQSPRYKIIEKRQSVAFWCNPISGHATLYWYQQILGQGPKLLIQFQNNGVVDDSQLPKDRFSAERLKGVDSTLKIQPAKLEDSAVYLCASSLDGSDGYTFGSGTRLTVV.